What follows are 6 T cell receptor beta chains derived from one specimen sequenced in a study of Graves' ophthalmopathy and Graves' hyperthyroidism. Amplifying from RNA transcripts, the study obtained TCR beta CDR3 regions. HTBI-primed RT-PCR formed the first round, and a multiplex PCR formed the second. TCRdb reprocessed the multiplex PCR reads with MiXCR, giving one entry per CDR3 protein. The data show about 700,000 distinct CDR3 sequences, with more than 40% seen just once and more than 2.5% held by the top ten. The specimen was peripheral blood. The receptor set was obtained from an adult man with Graves' ophthalmopathy.

This clonotype was detected many times. The chain recombines TRBV7-9 with TRBJ1-1; D possibly corresponds to TRBD1 (6 bases). Germline loops: CDR1 SEHNR, CDR2 FQNEAQ (reference sequence). CDR3 length equals 15 residues. The V and J ends lost 5 bases and 2 bases respectively, with 15 bases between them. The CDR3 nucleotides read TGTGCCAGCAGCCTACCCGGGGGCCGTAACACTGAAGCTTTCTTT. Protein sequence: CASSLPGGRNTEAFF.

The rearrangement links TRBV6-1 to TRBJ1-5, with 10 bases identical to TRBD1. V trimming: 8 bases; J trimming: 1 base; junction bases outside the gene matches: 8. Germline CDR1 reads MNHNS; CDR2 reads SASEGT. The CDR3 runs 16 residues. The CDR3 loop reads CASGLRQGASNQPQHF. DNA for the CDR3: TGTGCCAGCGGCCTAAGACAGGGGGCGAGCAATCAGCCCCAGCATTTT.

The gene calls are TRBV24-1 and TRBJ2-3; no reliable D call. With 3 bases removed from V and 6 bases from J, the gap between germline ends came to 9 bases. This CDR3 contains 13 residues. CDR1 and CDR2 from the germline V gene are KGHDR and SFDVKD. DNA of the CDR3: TGTGCCACCAGTGATCCCTCTACCGATACGCAGTATTTT. Translation: CATSDPSTDTQYF.

Many counts were recorded for this clonotype. This sequence joins TRBV19 and TRBJ2-5, with D maybe TRBD2 (7 bases). The germline V and J ends were trimmed by 9 bases and 6 bases, with 14 bases remaining between them. There are 12 residues in the CDR3. Germline CDR1 reads LNHDA; CDR2 reads SQIVND (reference sequence). The CDR3 region is CASQGRGKTQYF. Written as DNA, the CDR3 is TGTGCCAGCCAGGGGCGGGGGAAGACCCAGTACTTC.

The rearrangement joins TRBV5-4 to TRBJ1-4; D might be TRBD1 (5 bases). The V end lost 4 bases, the J end lost 2 bases, and 12 bases lay between the germline ends. Looked up from germline, CDR1 is SGHNT and CDR2 is YYREEE (reference sequence). The CDR3 extends over 15 amino acids. The CDR3 DNA follows: TGTGCCAGCAGCCCAGGACGGGGCACTAATGAAAAACTGTTTTTT. Its translation: CASSPGRGTNEKLFF. Full variable domain (outside the CDR3, taken from reference TRBV5-4 and TRBJ1-4): ETGVTQSPTHLIKTRGQQVTLRCSSQSGHNTVSWYQQALGQGPQFIFQYYREEENGRGNFPPRFSGLQFPNYSSELNVNALELDDSALYLCASSPGRGTNEKLFFGSGTQLSVL.

The chain carries TRBV11-2 and TRBJ2-7, with 12 bases aligning to TRBD2. V shed 5 bases and J 1 base; nucleotides not matched to a gene: 15. The CDR3 has 19 residues. Looked up from germline, CDR1 is SGHAT and CDR2 is FQNNGV. The CDR3 protein is CASSPPLAGGYSSSYEQYF. The CDR3 DNA sequence: TGTGCCAGCAGCCCCCCCCTAGCGGGAGGGTATTCTAGTTCCTACGAGCAGTACTTC.